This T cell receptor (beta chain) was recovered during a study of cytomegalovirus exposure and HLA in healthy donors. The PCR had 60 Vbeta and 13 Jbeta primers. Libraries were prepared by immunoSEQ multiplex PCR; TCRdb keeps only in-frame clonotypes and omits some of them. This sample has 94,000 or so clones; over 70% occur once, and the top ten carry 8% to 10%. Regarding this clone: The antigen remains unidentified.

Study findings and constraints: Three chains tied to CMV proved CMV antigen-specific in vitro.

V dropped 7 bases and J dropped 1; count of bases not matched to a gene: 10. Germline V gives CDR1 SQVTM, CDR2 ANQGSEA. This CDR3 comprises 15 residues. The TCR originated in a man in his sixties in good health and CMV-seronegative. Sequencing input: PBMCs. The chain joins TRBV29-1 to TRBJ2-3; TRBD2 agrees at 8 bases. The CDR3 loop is CSAFPGGVRTDTQYF. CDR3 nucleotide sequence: TGCAGCGCCTTCCCGGGGGGGGTCCGCACAGATACGCAGTATTTT.